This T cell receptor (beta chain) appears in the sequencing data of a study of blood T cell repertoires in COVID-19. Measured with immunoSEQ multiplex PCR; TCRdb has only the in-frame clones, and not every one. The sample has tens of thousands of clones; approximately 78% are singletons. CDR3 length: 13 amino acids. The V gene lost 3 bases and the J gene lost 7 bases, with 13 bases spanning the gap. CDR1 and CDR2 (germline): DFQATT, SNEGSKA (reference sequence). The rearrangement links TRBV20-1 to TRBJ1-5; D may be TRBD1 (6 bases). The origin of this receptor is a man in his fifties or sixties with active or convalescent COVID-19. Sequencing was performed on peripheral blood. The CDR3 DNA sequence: TGCAGTGCTAGTACAGGGCGAAGGCAGCCCCAGCATTTT. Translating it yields CSASTGRRQPQHF.